Listed below are T cell receptor beta chains from one sample, sequenced in a study of cytomegalovirus exposure and HLA in healthy donors. The assay was immunoSEQ multiplex PCR, and TCRdb's table has in-frame clones only and misses some. The data contain roughly 150,000 clones, 70% of them singletons. Sequenced sample: PBMCs. These receptors were collected from a woman aged 55-69 years in good health and CMV-seropositive. Both conserved end residues are part of each CDR3. A D gene is named only where the DNA matches it firmly. Rows may omit the clone size; those that give it use once, few, many or a size class.

d_gene	j_gene	v_gene	abundance	CDR3aa	CDR3nt
TRBD2	TRBJ2-1	TRBV28	.	CASRSGLARTYNEQFF	TGTGCCAGCAGATCCGGACTAGCTAGAACTTACAATGAGCAGTTCTTC
TRBD1	TRBJ2-7	TRBV28	few	CASSPTGQGSYEQYF	TGTGCCAGCAGTCCCACGGGACAGGGGTCCTACGAGCAGTACTTC
.	TRBJ2-3	TRBV7-3	once	CASSPQGRSTDTQYF	TGTGCCAGCAGCCCACAGGGCCGAAGCACAGATACGCAGTATTTT
.	TRBJ1-3	TRBV5-1	.	CASSSGLHGSGNTIYF	TGCGCCAGCAGCTCAGGACTACACGGCTCTGGAAACACCATATATTTT
TRBD2	TRBJ2-5	TRBV6-1	.	CASSELAGGPQETQYF	TGTGCCAGCAGTGAATTGGCGGGAGGGCCCCAAGAGACCCAGTACTTC
.	TRBJ2-1	TRBV5-1	.	CASSLDGQNNEQFF	TGCGCCAGCAGCTTGGATGGGCAGAACAATGAGCAGTTCTTC
.	TRBJ2-5	TRBV20-1	.	CSASQETQYF	TGCAGTGCATCGCAAGAGACCCAGTACTTC
.	TRBJ1-6	TRBV4-1	.	CASSQDFAGNSPLHF	TGCGCCAGCAGCCAAGATTTTGCGGGGAATTCACCCCTCCACTTT
TRBD2	TRBJ2-3	TRBV5-1	.	CASSTGLAGASTDTQYF	TGCGCCAGCAGCACGGGACTAGCGGGAGCAAGCACAGATACGCAGTATTTT
TRBD1	TRBJ2-7	TRBV28	.	CASSSGTGKIHEQYF	TGTGCCAGCAGTTCCGGGACAGGGAAAATCCACGAGCAGTACTTC
.	TRBJ1-2	TRBV2	.	CASITNSGNYGYTF	TGTGCCAGTATTACTAATTCGGGGAACTATGGCTACACCTTC
.	TRBJ2-7	TRBV28	.	CASRAPVRGEQYF	TGTGCCAGCAGGGCCCCGGTGAGAGGCGAGCAGTACTTC
.	TRBJ2-3	TRBV5-4	.	CASSLETGRSDTQYF	TGTGCCAGCAGCCTGGAAACAGGGCGATCAGATACGCAGTATTTT
.	TRBJ1-4	TRBV5-1	.	CASSTGRTNEKLFF	TGCGCCAGCAGCACAGGAAGAACTAATGAAAAACTGTTTTTT
.	TRBJ1-6	TRBV28	.	CASTGGGSYNSPLHF	TGTGCCAGCACCGGGGGGGGATCCTATAATTCACCCCTCCACTTT
.	TRBJ2-1	TRBV5-4	.	CASSGGGLGNEQFF	TGTGCCAGCAGCGGGGGGGGGCTAGGCAATGAGCAGTTCTTC
TRBD1	TRBJ2-1	TRBV18	.	CASSPIRGSSYNEQFF	TGTGCCAGCTCACCGATCAGGGGGAGCTCCTACAATGAGCAGTTCTTC
TRBD2	TRBJ2-1	TRBV28	.	CASLAGGNNEQFF	TGTGCCAGCTTAGCGGGAGGAAACAATGAGCAGTTCTTC
TRBD2	TRBJ2-7	TRBV29-1	.	CSVALRTSGYEQYF	TGCAGCGTTGCCCTCAGGACTAGCGGGTACGAGCAGTACTTC
.	TRBJ2-7	TRBV6-5	few	CASSYRELGSYEQYF	TGTGCCAGCAGTTACAGAGAACTAGGATCCTACGAGCAGTACTTC
TRBD1	TRBJ1-2	TRBV10-3	.	CAISVSDREYTF	TGTGCCATCAGTGTATCTGACAGGGAGTACACCTTC
.	TRBJ2-7	TRBV7-9	.	CASSPTGGAYEQYF	TGTGCCAGCAGCCCGACAGGAGGCGCCTACGAGCAGTACTTC
TRBD1	TRBJ1-5	TRBV6-5	.	CASSAGQGNNQPQHF	TGTGCCAGCAGTGCTGGACAGGGGAACAATCAGCCCCAGCATTTT
.	TRBJ1-1	TRBV6-1	.	CASSVQYANTEAFF	TGTGCCAGCAGTGTACAGTATGCGAACACTGAAGCTTTCTTT
.	TRBJ1-6	TRBV27	.	CASSLNSGKGSPLHF	TGTGCCAGCAGTTTAAATTCAGGGAAGGGTTCACCCCTCCACTTT
.	TRBJ2-5	TRBV5-1	.	CASSLSRGETQYF	TGCGCCAGCAGCTTGAGCCGTGGAGAGACCCAGTACTTC
.	TRBJ1-2	TRBV4-1	.	CASSRAGTAPSGYTF	TGCGCCAGCAGCCGGGCCGGGACTGCCCCTAGTGGCTACACCTTC
TRBD2	TRBJ2-1	TRBV9	few	CASSVEVLASSAEQFF	TGTGCCAGCAGCGTAGAGGTACTAGCGAGCTCAGCTGAGCAGTTCTTC
TRBD2	TRBJ2-3	TRBV5-1	once	CASSLGDSVRGFTQYF	TGCGCCAGCAGCTTGGGCGACAGCGTGCGGGGGTTTACGCAGTATTTT
.	TRBJ1-1	TRBV2	.	CASSVQGRPEAFF	TGTGCCAGCAGTGTCCAGGGTAGGCCTGAAGCTTTCTTT
TRBD1	TRBJ2-5	TRBV2	.	CAIDRGETQYF	TGTGCCATAGACAGGGGCGAGACCCAGTACTTC
.	TRBJ1-1	TRBV27	.	CASSKQVPNTEAFF	TGTGCCAGCAGTAAACAGGTGCCTAACACTGAAGCTTTCTTT
TRBD1	TRBJ2-1	TRBV2	.	CASRETGGVDEQFF	TGTGCCAGCAGGGAGACAGGGGGAGTCGATGAGCAGTTCTTC
.	TRBJ1-1	TRBV18	.	CASSPPGNTEAFF	TGTGCCAGCTCACCCCCAGGAAACACTGAAGCTTTCTTT
.	TRBJ1-4	TRBV19	.	CASSISLQVATNEKLFF	TGTGCCAGTAGTATTAGTTTACAGGTTGCAACTAATGAAAAACTGTTTTTT
.	TRBJ1-3	TRBV6-5	.	CASSSFSGAGGNTIYF	TGTGCCAGCAGTTCCTTCTCAGGGGCTGGGGGAAACACCATATATTTT
.	TRBJ1-3	TRBV7-8	.	CASSWGRDGNTIYF	TGTGCCAGCAGCTGGGGCAGGGATGGAAACACCATATATTTT
.	TRBJ1-3	TRBV28	.	CASIGGGQGNTIYF	TGTGCCAGCATTGGAGGAGGGCAGGGAAACACCATATATTTT
TRBD1	TRBJ1-4	TRBV25-1	.	CASRDRGEKLFF	TGTGCCAGCAGGGACAGGGGGGAAAAACTGTTTTTT
TRBD1	TRBJ1-2	TRBV6-6	once	CASTPYRGYGYTF	TGTGCCAGCACCCCGTACAGGGGCTATGGCTACACCTTC
TRBD1	TRBJ1-2	TRBV29-1	.	CSVGDRGGYGYTF	TGCAGCGTGGGGGACAGGGGAGGCTATGGCTACACCTTC
.	TRBJ2-1	TRBV15	.	CATSRELSAEQFF	TGTGCCACCAGCAGAGAGTTGAGCGCTGAGCAGTTCTTC
TRBD1	TRBJ2-4	TRBV6-5	.	CASSYGTGGNIQYF	TGTGCCAGCAGTTACGGGACAGGGGGCAACATTCAGTACTTC
TRBD1	TRBJ2-7	TRBV6-5	once	CASSKGQGSEQYF	TGTGCCAGCAGTAAAGGACAGGGCAGTGAGCAGTACTTC
TRBD1	TRBJ2-1	TRBV11-2	.	CASSLRPPGQGNNEQFF	TGTGCCAGCAGCTTAAGACCCCCGGGACAGGGTAACAATGAGCAGTTCTTC
.	TRBJ2-3	TRBV28	.	CASSRSVSVGTQYF	TGTGCCAGCAGTCGGAGTGTCTCGGTTGGTACGCAGTATTTT
TRBD1	TRBJ1-6	TRBV6-1	.	CASSADRGSPLHF	TGTGCCAGCAGCGCGGACAGGGGTTCACCCCTCCACTTT
TRBD1	TRBJ1-1	TRBV2	.	CASSVSTGGKSEAFF	TGTGCCAGCAGTGTATCGACAGGGGGCAAATCTGAAGCTTTCTTT
TRBD2	TRBJ2-7	TRBV15	.	CATSDKLAAFSYEQYF	TGTGCCACCAGCGACAAACTAGCGGCGTTTTCCTACGAGCAGTACTTC
.	TRBJ2-2	TRBV5-1	.	CASSLMQVDTGELFF	TGCGCCAGCAGCTTGATGCAGGTAGACACCGGGGAGCTGTTTTTT
TRBD1	TRBJ1-1	TRBV18	.	CASSPDRMNTEAFF	TGTGCCAGCTCACCGGACAGGATGAACACTGAAGCTTTCTTT
.	TRBJ1-1	TRBV9	.	CASAVMNTEAFF	TGTGCCAGCGCAGTCATGAACACTGAAGCTTTCTTT
TRBD2	TRBJ2-7	TRBV28	.	CASTSGTSGYEQYF	TGTGCCAGCACCTCCGGGACTAGCGGGTACGAGCAGTACTTC
TRBD2	TRBJ2-5	TRBV9	.	CASSPGRGAIQYF	TGTGCCAGCAGCCCCGGGAGGGGGGCGATCCAGTACTTC
.	TRBJ2-2	TRBV9	.	CASSGADSTTGELFF	TGTGCCAGCAGCGGTGCCGACAGCACCACCGGGGAGCTGTTTTTT
TRBD1	TRBJ1-5	TRBV19	.	CARKGQDSNQPQHF	TGTGCCAGAAAGGGACAGGACTCAAATCAGCCCCAGCATTTT
TRBD1	TRBJ2-6	TRBV2	few	CASSGTAGGANVLTF	TGTGCCAGCAGCGGTACGGCAGGGGGCGCCAACGTCCTGACTTTC